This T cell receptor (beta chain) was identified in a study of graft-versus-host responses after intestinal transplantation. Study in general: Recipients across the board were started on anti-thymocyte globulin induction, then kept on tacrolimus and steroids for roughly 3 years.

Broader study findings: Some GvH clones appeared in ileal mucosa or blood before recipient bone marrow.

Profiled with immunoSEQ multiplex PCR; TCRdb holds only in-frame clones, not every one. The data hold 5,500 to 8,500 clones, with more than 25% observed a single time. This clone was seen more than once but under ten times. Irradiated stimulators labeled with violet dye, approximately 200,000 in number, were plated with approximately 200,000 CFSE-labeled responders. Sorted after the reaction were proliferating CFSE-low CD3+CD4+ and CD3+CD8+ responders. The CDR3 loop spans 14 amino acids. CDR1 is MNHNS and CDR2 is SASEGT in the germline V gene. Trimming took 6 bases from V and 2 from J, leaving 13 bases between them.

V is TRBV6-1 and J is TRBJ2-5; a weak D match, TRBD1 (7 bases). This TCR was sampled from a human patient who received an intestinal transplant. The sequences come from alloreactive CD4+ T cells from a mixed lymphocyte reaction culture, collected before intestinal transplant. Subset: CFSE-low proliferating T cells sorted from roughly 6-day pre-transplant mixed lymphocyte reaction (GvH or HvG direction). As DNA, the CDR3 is TGTGCCAGCAGCCGGGGGACAGAACAAGAGACCCAGTACTTC. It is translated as CASSRGTEQETQYF.